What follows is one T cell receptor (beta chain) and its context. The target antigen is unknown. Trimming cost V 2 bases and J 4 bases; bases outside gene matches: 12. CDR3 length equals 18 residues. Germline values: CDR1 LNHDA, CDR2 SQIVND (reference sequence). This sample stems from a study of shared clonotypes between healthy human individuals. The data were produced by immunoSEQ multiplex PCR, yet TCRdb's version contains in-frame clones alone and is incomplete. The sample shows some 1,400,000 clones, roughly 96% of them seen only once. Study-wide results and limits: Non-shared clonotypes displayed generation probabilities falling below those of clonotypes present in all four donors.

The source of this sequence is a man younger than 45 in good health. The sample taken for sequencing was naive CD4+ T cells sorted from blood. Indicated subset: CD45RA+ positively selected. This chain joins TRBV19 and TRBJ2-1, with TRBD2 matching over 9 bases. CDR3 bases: TGTGCCAGTAGTATATCTCCTTCTGGCGCGGGAGGGTACAATGAGCAGTTCTTC. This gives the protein CASSISPSGAGGYNEQFF.